Below, one T cell receptor (beta chain) is given with its context. Its antigen is not identified. The junction differs from germline at one of its ends, possibly a read error. The data derive from a study of tumor-infiltrating lymphocytes in primary liver carcinoma. Taking about 20-31 mg of unsorted bulk tissue, the authors co-extracted RNA and DNA. Overall study findings and caveats: It was in tumors, not blood, that the top-250-clone fraction was significantly higher (p = 0.039).

TCR beta cDNA was prepared out of around 460 ng total RNA by means of a constant-region primer. Slightly modified ARM-PCR with three nested multiplex PCR rounds yielded TCR beta libraries. TCRdb re-called the multiplex PCR reads through MiXCR, storing one row per CDR3 protein. This sample has almost 45,000 distinct CDR3 sequences, with more than 60% found just once. This receptor was obtained from a woman in her 30s with primary liver carcinoma and hepatitis B virus infection. Specimen: tumor-adjacent normal liver tissue.

The CDR3 here is CASSHMLGEGGNERFF. CDR3 nucleotide sequence: TGTGCCAGCAGTCACATGCTTGGGGAGGGTGGCAATGAGCGGTTCTTC. The chain has TRBV6-2 or TRBV6-3 and TRBJ2-1; 7 nucleotides match TRBD2. Germline V gives CDR1 MNHEY, CDR2 SVGEGT. The CDR3 totals 16 residues.